These T cell receptor beta chains were read from a single sample in a study of T cells after posttransplantation cyclophosphamide. The assay was immunoSEQ multiplex PCR, and TCRdb's table has in-frame clones only and misses some. Of tens of thousands of clones in the sample, over 85% were seen once. Source material: PBMCs. All receptors derive from a woman aged 30 to 39 in good health and a related stem cell transplant donor. Each CDR3 is given with its conserved first and last residue. D genes are given only for firm matches. Size tells how often a clone was seen (once, few, many) or the class of an expanded clone, and some rows leave it out.

TRBV2	TRBJ1-2	NA	NA	CASSFTGGGYTF	TGTGCCAGCAGTTTTACAGGCGGTGGCTACACCTTC
TRBV7-3	TRBJ2-1	NA	NA	CASSPKQGHEQFF	TGTGCCAGCAGCCCGAAACAGGGCCATGAGCAGTTCTTC
TRBV4-1	TRBJ2-7	NA	TRBD1	CASSQYRGQYEQYF	TGCGCCAGCAGCCAATACAGGGGGCAGTACGAGCAGTACTTC
TRBV6-6	TRBJ2-1	once	NA	CASMTRGGAYNEQFF	TGTGCCAGCATGACCCGTGGAGGCGCCTACAATGAGCAGTTCTTC
TRBV5-1	TRBJ2-5	NA	TRBD2	CASSFGRGRGLETQYF	TGCGCCAGCAGCTTCGGGAGGGGCCGTGGCCTAGAGACCCAGTACTTC
TRBV5-5	TRBJ2-2	NA	TRBD1	CASSSTGVDTGELFF	TGTGCCAGCAGCTCGACAGGGGTGGACACCGGGGAGCTGTTTTTT
TRBV5-1	TRBJ1-1	NA	NA	CASSSYEMNTEAFF	TGCGCCAGCAGCTCCTACGAAATGAACACTGAAGCTTTCTTT
TRBV27	TRBJ1-1	NA	NA	CASTLSRGYTEAFF	TGTGCCAGCACCCTAAGTAGGGGGTACACTGAAGCTTTCTTT
TRBV6-6	TRBJ2-2	NA	TRBD1	CASSRMGQGYTGELFF	TGTGCCAGCAGCCGTATGGGACAGGGGTACACCGGGGAGCTGTTTTTT
TRBV28	TRBJ1-3	NA	NA	CARHREGNTIYF	TGTGCCAGACACCGCGAGGGAAACACCATATATTTT
TRBV10-1	TRBJ1-1	NA	NA	CASSESMARPEAFF	TGCGCCAGCAGTGAGTCGATGGCCCGGCCTGAAGCTTTCTTT
TRBV4-1	TRBJ2-7	NA	TRBD2	CASSQDGGSDEQYF	TGCGCCAGCAGCCAAGACGGGGGGAGCGACGAGCAGTACTTC
TRBV2	TRBJ2-4	NA	NA	CASSELRTGNIQYF	TGTGCCAGCAGTGAACTTAGGACGGGAAACATTCAGTACTTC
TRBV15	TRBJ2-1	NA	NA	CATSRVGHGSYNEQFF	TGTGCCACCAGCAGAGTGGGGCACGGCTCCTACAATGAGCAGTTCTTC
TRBV6-6	TRBJ2-5	NA	NA	CASSYSDSQETQYF	TGTGCCAGCAGTTACTCGGACAGCCAAGAGACCCAGTACTTC
TRBV2	TRBJ2-7	once	TRBD2	CASTQRGVGEQYF	TGTGCCAGCACCCAGCGGGGGGTGGGCGAGCAGTACTTC
TRBV4-2	TRBJ2-7	NA	NA	CASSQDGSVKYEQYF	TGTGCCAGCAGCCAAGATGGGTCGGTGAAATACGAGCAGTACTTC
TRBV5-8	TRBJ2-5	NA	TRBD2	CASSLSEPGGETQYF	TGTGCCAGCAGCTTGTCCGAACCGGGGGGGGAGACCCAGTACTTC
TRBV5-6	TRBJ2-3	NA	TRBD2	CASSPSTGASGDTDTQYF	TGTGCCAGCAGCCCATCTACCGGAGCGAGCGGGGACACAGATACGCAGTATTTT
TRBV5-1	TRBJ2-2	few	NA	CASRGTVNTGELFF	TGCGCCAGTCGGGGGACCGTGAACACCGGGGAGCTGTTTTTT
TRBV5-5	TRBJ2-6	NA	NA	CASRVEVSSGANVLTF	TGTGCCAGCAGGGTCGAGGTGAGCTCTGGGGCCAACGTCCTGACTTTC
TRBV5-6	TRBJ1-3	once	NA	CASSLSGTNSGNTIYF	TGTGCCAGCAGCCTGTCAGGGACCAACTCTGGAAACACCATATATTTT
TRBV5-1	TRBJ1-4	NA	TRBD1	CASSLVPLTGRNEKLFF	TGCGCCAGCAGCTTGGTACCTCTGACAGGGAGAAATGAAAAACTGTTTTTT
TRBV29-1	TRBJ1-2	once	NA	CSVEAGGDGYTF	TGCAGCGTTGAAGCCGGGGGGGATGGCTACACCTTC
TRBV6-5	TRBJ2-6	once	NA	CASSYGLGSGANVLTF	TGTGCCAGCAGTTATGGACTCGGCTCTGGGGCCAACGTCCTGACTTTC
TRBV2	TRBJ2-5	NA	TRBD2	CASGLVTETQYF	TGTGCCAGCGGACTAGTTACAGAGACCCAGTACTTC
TRBV7-6	TRBJ2-7	NA	TRBD1	CASSFPGQGFHEQYF	TGTGCCAGCAGCTTCCCGGGACAGGGGTTCCACGAGCAGTACTTC
TRBV7-2	TRBJ2-7	once	NA	CASSPDRNRASYEQYF	TGTGCCAGCAGCCCCGACAGGAATCGTGCCAGCTACGAGCAGTACTTC
TRBV4-2	TRBJ2-3	NA	TRBD2	CASSYSSGGGTDTQYF	TGTGCCAGCAGCTACTCTAGCGGGGGGGGCACAGATACGCAGTATTTT
TRBV5-1	TRBJ1-6	NA	TRBD1	CASSRDRGNSPLHF	TGCGCCAGCAGTCGGGACAGGGGCAATTCACCCCTCCACTTT
TRBV29-1	TRBJ2-3	NA	NA	CSVASSQAQYF	TGCAGCGTTGCATCCTCTCAAGCGCAGTATTTT
TRBV13	TRBJ1-2	NA	TRBD1	CASSLRGGDYGYTF	TGTGCCAGCAGCTTAAGAGGGGGCGACTATGGCTACACCTTC
TRBV6-5	TRBJ2-7	once	NA	CASSYPGRPGEQYF	TGTGCCAGCAGTTACCCTGGGAGGCCAGGGGAGCAGTACTTC
TRBV25-1	TRBJ2-7	NA	NA	CASSGVLGHSYEQYF	TGTGCCAGCAGTGGAGTCCTGGGCCATTCCTACGAGCAGTACTTC
TRBV30	TRBJ1-1	once	TRBD1	CAWSVQGQGPKLTEAFF	TGTGCCTGGAGTGTACAGGGACAGGGGCCTAAACTCACTGAAGCTTTCTTT
TRBV5-1	TRBJ2-7	NA	NA	CASSLDTTYEQYF	TGCGCCAGCAGCTTGGACACGACCTACGAGCAGTACTTC
TRBV29-1	TRBJ2-7	NA	TRBD1	CSVEETGADEQYF	TGCAGCGTTGAAGAGACAGGGGCGGACGAGCAGTACTTC
TRBV7-2	TRBJ2-1	NA	TRBD1	CASSLVGRGPYNEQFF	TGTGCCAGCAGCTTAGTGGGCAGGGGGCCCTACAATGAGCAGTTCTTC
TRBV9	TRBJ1-2	NA	NA	CASSLVGANYGYTF	TGTGCCAGCAGCTTAGTCGGCGCTAACTATGGCTACACCTTC
TRBV15	TRBJ1-3	NA	NA	CATSRDRIELSSGNTIYF	TGTGCCACCAGCAGAGATCGTATAGAACTTAGCTCTGGAAACACCATATATTTT
TRBV5-4	TRBJ2-7	NA	TRBD1	CASSLMGQGYEQYF	TGTGCCAGCAGCTTAATGGGACAGGGTTACGAGCAGTACTTC
TRBV14	TRBJ2-3	NA	NA	CASSQAGSATQYF	TGTGCCAGCAGCCAGGCGGGATCTGCTACGCAGTATTTT
TRBV6-4	TRBJ2-3	NA	TRBD2	CASSDSAGGASDTQYF	TGTGCCAGCAGTGACTCGGCCGGGGGGGCCTCAGATACGCAGTATTTT
TRBV11-2	TRBJ1-5	NA	TRBD1	CASSLNRGGNQPQHF	TGTGCCAGCAGCCTAAACAGGGGAGGTAATCAGCCCCAGCATTTT
TRBV18	TRBJ1-2	NA	NA	CASSPETGSSYGYTF	TGTGCCAGCTCACCCGAAACAGGGAGCAGCTATGGCTACACCTTC
TRBV19	TRBJ1-2	NA	NA	CASSYMADNYGYTF	TGTGCCAGTAGTTATATGGCAGACAACTATGGCTACACCTTC
TRBV19	TRBJ1-5	NA	TRBD1	CASSIGYRGPNQPQHF	TGTGCCAGTAGTATCGGGTACAGGGGTCCGAATCAGCCCCAGCATTTT
TRBV23-1	TRBJ1-1	NA	NA	CASSQCHTEAFF	TGCGCCAGCAGTCAATGCCACACTGAAGCTTTCTTT
TRBV9	TRBJ2-1	NA	NA	CASSVARGYNNEQFF	TGTGCCAGCAGCGTAGCCCGGGGGTACAACAATGAGCAGTTCTTC
TRBV7-9	TRBJ1-1	NA	NA	CASSFNGDTEAFF	TGTGCCAGCAGCTTTAACGGAGACACTGAAGCTTTCTTT
TRBV2	TRBJ2-1	NA	NA	CASKGVRDNEQFF	TGTGCCAGCAAGGGGGTCCGGGACAATGAGCAGTTCTTC
TRBV10-3	TRBJ2-1	NA	TRBD2	CAIGGGSYNEQFF	TGTGCCATCGGGGGGGGCTCCTACAATGAGCAGTTCTTC
TRBV5-5	TRBJ2-1	once	NA	CASSLDRGTYNEQFF	TGTGCCAGCAGCTTGGACCGGGGCACCTACAATGAGCAGTTCTTC
TRBV6-4	TRBJ1-2	few	TRBD1	CASSGTGNNYGYTF	TGTGCCAGCAGTGGGACAGGGAATAACTATGGCTACACCTTC
TRBV6-1	TRBJ1-5	NA	NA	CASMGAQPQHF	TGTGCCAGCATGGGGGCTCAGCCCCAGCATTTT
TRBV28	TRBJ2-7	once	TRBD1	CASSGTGYYEQYF	TGTGCCAGCAGTGGGACAGGGTACTACGAGCAGTACTTC